These 15 T cell receptor beta chains share one sample of origin, sequenced in a study of blood T cell repertoires in COVID-19. Clones were read by immunoSEQ multiplex PCR, and TCRdb kept only the in-frame ones, dropping some. The table lists approximately 210,000 clones, around four fifths of them singletons. Sample: peripheral blood. The receptors were sampled from a human donor in a cohort sampled during active COVID-19.

This chain joins TRBV3-1 (or the pseudogene TRBV3-2) and TRBJ1-2; 7 nucleotides line up with TRBD1. This CDR3 comprises 11 residues. The V gene's germline CDR1 is LGHDT and CDR2 YNNKEL (reference sequence). Unmatched junction bases numbered 4, after V lost 5 bases and J lost 10 bases. The CDR3 DNA is TGTGCCAGCAGCAATCAGGGGGACTACACCTTC. This encodes CASSNQGDYTF.

The rearrangement links TRBV5-1 to TRBJ2-3, with 10 nucleotides matching TRBD2. The CDR3 has 16 residues. Germline V gives CDR1 SGHRS, CDR2 YFSETQ. V was clipped by 0 bases and J by 4 bases; unmatched bases: 5. The CDR3 sequence is CASSLGAGGPADTQYF. For the CDR3, the DNA is TGCGCCAGCAGCTTGGGAGCGGGAGGGCCCGCAGATACGCAGTATTTT.

This CDR3 is CASSLRSGSDGYTF. The CDR3 bases are TGTGCCAGCAGCTTGCGTTCCGGTTCGGATGGCTACACCTTC. The V gene is TRBV5-5, the J gene TRBJ1-2; D gene unclear. CDR1 is SGHKS, CDR2 YYEKEE, per germline (reference sequence). The CDR3 has 14 amino acids. V was cut by 1 base and J by 6 bases, with 13 bases left in between.

This chain connects TRBV19 to TRBJ1-2; 9 positions match TRBD1. V shed 5 bases, J shed 0 bases, and the junction held 4 bases outside the gene matches. The germline V gene encodes CDR1 LNHDA and CDR2 SQIVND (reference sequence). This CDR3 contains 15 residues. The CDR3 reads CASSSGTGSNYGYTF. CDR3 bases: TGTGCCAGTAGTTCCGGGACAGGGTCTAACTATGGCTACACCTTC.

V is TRBV28 and J is TRBJ1-2, with D possibly TRBD1 on 5 matching bases. Germline CDR1 MDHEN, CDR2 SYDVKM. There are 14 residues in the CDR3. V was shortened by 6 bases and J by 7 bases, with 18 bases between the two germline ends. The CDR3 coding sequence is TGTGCCAGCAGGACTGCAGGGAATAGTTTTGGCTACACCTTC. Translated: CASRTAGNSFGYTF.

This clone has ten or more counts. The chain links TRBV3-1 (or the pseudogene TRBV3-2) to TRBJ2-1; 8 bases fit TRBD2. Losses at the gene ends were 5 bases for V and 3 bases for J; bases not matched to a gene: 12. Per germline, CDR1 LGHDT and CDR2 YNNKEL (reference sequence). CDR3 length: 17 amino acids. CDR3 coding DNA: TGTGCCAGCAGCAGCCTACCTGACCTAGCGGGCTACAATGAGCAGTTCTTC. It specifies CASSSLPDLAGYNEQFF.

V usage is TRBV5-1 and J usage is TRBJ2-1; 11 bases agree with TRBD2. The V segment lost 2 bases and the J segment 8 bases; nucleotides outside the gene matches: 6. The CDR3 sequence is 15 residues long. CDR1 and CDR2 from the germline V gene are SGHRS and YFSETQ. The CDR3 DNA follows: TGCGCCAGCAGCTTTAGCGGGGGGGCTGGGGATGAGCAGTTCTTC. Its translation: CASSFSGGAGDEQFF.

The V and J genes are TRBV7-8 and TRBJ1-2, with a possible D match to TRBD1 (6 bases). From germline, CDR1 is SGHVS and CDR2 FQNEAQ. The V gene lost 5 bases and the J gene lost 8 bases, with 24 bases spanning the gap. CDR3 size: 16 residues. The CDR3 DNA is TGTGCCAGCAGCCAAAAAAAAACCAGGGGCGAGGGGGGCTACACCTTC. Translation gives CASSQKKTRGEGGYTF.

The J gene is TRBJ1-2, the V gene TRBV7-2; 7 bases line up with TRBD1. This CDR3 is built from 14 residues. V dropped 4 bases and J dropped 6; count of bases not matched to a gene: 8. Per germline, CDR1 SGHTA and CDR2 FQGNSA. CDR3 sequence reads: CASSYRQGWDGYTF. CDR3 nucleotides: TGTGCCAGCAGCTATAGACAGGGCTGGGATGGCTACACCTTC.

The V and J genes are TRBV5-1 and TRBJ2-7, with TRBD2 matching 9 bases. The V and J ends lost 0 bases and 5 bases, in that order; junction bases with no gene match: 6. Per germline, CDR1 SGHRS and CDR2 YFSETQ. The CDR3 is 15 amino acids. As DNA, the CDR3 is TGCGCCAGCAGCTTGGGGAACCTAGCGGGAAACGAGCAGTACTTC. The encoded protein is CASSLGNLAGNEQYF.

This chain links TRBV3-1 (or the pseudogene TRBV3-2) with TRBJ2-1, with 14 bases matching TRBD2. The CDR3 extends over 19 amino acids. With V trimmed by 5 bases and J by 1 base, 10 bases remained unmatched. Germline values: CDR1 LGHDT, CDR2 YNNKEL (reference sequence). The CDR3 sequence is CASSDGLAGGRRSYNEQFF. DNA for the CDR3: TGTGCCAGCAGCGATGGACTAGCGGGGGGACGACGATCCTACAATGAGCAGTTCTTC.

The gene calls are TRBV29-1 and TRBJ2-7, with TRBD2 matching over 14 bases. Trimming removed 6 bases from V and 3 bases from J; junction bases left unmatched: 4. The CDR3 consists of 14 residues. Germline CDR1 SQVTM, CDR2 ANQGSEA. The CDR3 sequence: CSVRGTSGSYEQYF. CDR3 DNA: TGCAGCGTACGAGGGACTAGCGGGAGCTACGAGCAGTACTTC.

The rearrangement joins TRBV5-1 to TRBJ2-6, with D possibly matching TRBD2 (5 bases). The CDR3 covers 15 residues. V was clipped by 4 bases and J by 0 bases, with 8 bases between them. The V gene's germline CDR1 is SGHRS and CDR2 YFSETQ. The CDR3 DNA sequence: TGCGCCAGCAGCGAGCGGCTCTCTGGGGCCAACGTCCTGACTTTC. It codes for CASSERLSGANVLTF. Full variable domain (remainder filled in from reference TRBV5-1 and TRBJ2-6): KAGVTQTPRYLIKTRGQQVTLSCSPISGHRSVSWYQQTPGQGLQFLFEYFSETQRNKGNFPGRFSGRQFSNSRSEMNVSTLELGDSALYLCASSERLSGANVLTFGAGSRLTVL.

V usage is TRBV7-9 and J usage is TRBJ1-1, with D uncertain. The V gene lost 4 bases and the J gene lost 2 bases, with 8 bases spanning the gap. In germline, CDR1 is SEHNR, CDR2 FQNEAQ (reference sequence). CDR3 size: 13 residues. CDR3 sequence: CASSSTPNTEAFF. CDR3 sequence (DNA): TGTGCCAGCAGCTCAACACCTAACACTGAAGCTTTCTTT.

The chain has TRBV19 and TRBJ2-2; D might be TRBD2 (6 bases). This CDR3 has 15 amino acids. Germline V gene data show CDR1 as LNHDA and CDR2 as SQIVND (reference sequence). V was pared by 3 bases and J by 2 bases, with 10 bases between. The CDR3 bases are TGTGCCAGTAGTATTAAGGGACTCAACACCGGGGAGCTGTTTTTT. As protein: CASSIKGLNTGELFF.